Listed below are T cell receptor beta chains from one sample, sequenced in a study of technical replicates of blood from a handful of donors. Sequenced by immunoSEQ multiplex PCR; TCRdb stores in-frame clones only, minus some. The profile shows roughly 70,000 clones, about 89% of them singletons. Input material: PBMCs. The receptors originated from a human donor in good health. Some clones in this sample may be carry-over from other donors' samples. Both conserved end residues are part of each CDR3. Each record gives: D gene, V gene, J gene, clone size, CDR3 DNA, CDR3 protein. D genes are given only for firm matches. Clone size is given for some rows only: seen once, a few or many times, or a class if the clone is expanded.

d_call: -; v_call: TRBV7-2; j_call: TRBJ2-1; clone_size: -; cdr3_nt: TGTGCCAGCAGCAACCGGGAGCCCTGGGATGAGCAGTTCTTC; cdr3_aa: CASSNREPWDEQFF
d_call: -; v_call: TRBV9; j_call: TRBJ2-3; clone_size: -; cdr3_nt: TGTGCCAGCAGCGCCCGAATACGCGGGACTTCCACAGATACGCAGTATTTT; cdr3_aa: CASSARIRGTSTDTQYF
d_call: -; v_call: TRBV7-7; j_call: TRBJ2-1; clone_size: -; cdr3_nt: TGTGCCAGCAGCTTAGATGGCGGTAGCTCCTACAATGAGCAGTTCTTC; cdr3_aa: CASSLDGGSSYNEQFF
d_call: -; v_call: TRBV11-1; j_call: TRBJ1-3; clone_size: -; cdr3_nt: TGTGCCAGCAGCTCGTTTGGGGCAGACACCATATATTTT; cdr3_aa: CASSSFGADTIYF
d_call: -; v_call: TRBV29-1; j_call: TRBJ2-7; clone_size: -; cdr3_nt: TGCAGCGTTGGAGGGGGTTACAGCTCCTACGAGCAGTACTTC; cdr3_aa: CSVGGGYSSYEQYF
d_call: TRBD1; v_call: TRBV5-6; j_call: TRBJ1-5; clone_size: -; cdr3_nt: TGTGCCAGCAGCTTTATGTCCAGGGGGCGTCGGAGCAATCAGCCCCAGCATTTT; cdr3_aa: CASSFMSRGRRSNQPQHF
d_call: TRBD2; v_call: TRBV27; j_call: TRBJ2-3; clone_size: -; cdr3_nt: TGTGCCAGCAGTCCCTACCGGACTAGCGGGAAGCAAGATACGCAGTATTTT; cdr3_aa: CASSPYRTSGKQDTQYF
d_call: TRBD1; v_call: TRBV7-3; j_call: TRBJ1-5; clone_size: -; cdr3_nt: TGTGCCAGCAGCTTATGGGGGGGACAGGGGGTCCACCATAGGCCATATCAGCCCCAGCATTTT; cdr3_aa: CASSLWGGQGVHHRPYQPQHF
d_call: TRBD2; v_call: TRBV5-4; j_call: TRBJ2-2; clone_size: -; cdr3_nt: TGTGCCAGCAGCGGGGGCAGCGGGAGATCTACCGGGGAGCTGTTTTTT; cdr3_aa: CASSGGSGRSTGELFF
d_call: -; v_call: TRBV4-3; j_call: TRBJ1-2; clone_size: -; cdr3_nt: TGCGCCAGCAGCCAAGAAAGAATTTTGCGAGGCGGCTACACCTTC; cdr3_aa: CASSQERILRGGYTF
d_call: TRBD1; v_call: TRBV6-1; j_call: TRBJ1-5; clone_size: -; cdr3_nt: TGTGCCAGCAGTGAAATCCGGGACAGGGGATTGAGTCAGCCCCAGCATTTT; cdr3_aa: CASSEIRDRGLSQPQHF
d_call: -; v_call: TRBV19; j_call: TRBJ2-1; clone_size: -; cdr3_nt: TGTGCCAGTAGTATCGCGCGTGAGCAGTTCTTC; cdr3_aa: CASSIAREQFF
d_call: -; v_call: TRBV5-1; j_call: TRBJ2-5; clone_size: -; cdr3_nt: TGCGCCAGCAGCTCGACAGTTGTGGGGGAGACCCAGTACTTC; cdr3_aa: CASSSTVVGETQYF
d_call: -; v_call: TRBV9; j_call: TRBJ2-2; clone_size: -; cdr3_nt: TGTGCCAGCAGCATGACCCCCTCGGAGGGCGGGGAGCTGTTTTTT; cdr3_aa: CASSMTPSEGGELFF
d_call: -; v_call: TRBV6-5; j_call: TRBJ2-5; clone_size: once; cdr3_nt: TGTGCCAGCAGTAACCGGGATCGAGAGACCCAGTACTTC; cdr3_aa: CASSNRDRETQYF
d_call: -; v_call: TRBV19; j_call: TRBJ1-6; clone_size: -; cdr3_nt: TGTGCCAGTAGTTTGAGACTCAGTAAATTGTCCTATAATTCACCCCTCCACTTT; cdr3_aa: CASSLRLSKLSYNSPLHF
d_call: -; v_call: TRBV19; j_call: TRBJ1-2; clone_size: -; cdr3_nt: TGTGCCAGTAGTATACAGGGCGGCGGTAACTATGGCTACACCTTC; cdr3_aa: CASSIQGGGNYGYTF
d_call: TRBD2; v_call: TRBV2; j_call: TRBJ2-1; clone_size: -; cdr3_nt: TGTGCCAGCTACTTGGAGGCGGGACTAGCGGACTACAATGAGCAGTTCTTC; cdr3_aa: CASYLEAGLADYNEQFF
d_call: TRBD1; v_call: TRBV6-6; j_call: TRBJ1-1; clone_size: once; cdr3_nt: TGTGCCAGCAGTTACGCAGGGGGCTTTACTGAAGCTTTCTTT; cdr3_aa: CASSYAGGFTEAFF
d_call: -; v_call: TRBV19; j_call: TRBJ2-1; clone_size: -; cdr3_nt: TGTGCCAGCACCGACATCTATGCTGAGCAGTTCTTC; cdr3_aa: CASTDIYAEQFF
d_call: TRBD2; v_call: TRBV2; j_call: TRBJ2-7; clone_size: -; cdr3_nt: TGTGCCAGCAGTGAATCACCGGGACTAGTCTTTCGGCAGTACTTC; cdr3_aa: CASSESPGLVFRQYF
d_call: TRBD1; v_call: TRBV18; j_call: TRBJ1-1; clone_size: -; cdr3_nt: TGTGCCAGCTCAGCGGGACAGGGGGCGACTGAAGCTTTCTTT; cdr3_aa: CASSAGQGATEAFF
d_call: TRBD2; v_call: TRBV5-4; j_call: TRBJ2-1; clone_size: -; cdr3_nt: TGTGCCAGCAGCTCAACCTCGGGACTAGCGGGAGCATTTGAGCAGTTCTTC; cdr3_aa: CASSSTSGLAGAFEQFF
d_call: -; v_call: TRBV5-6; j_call: TRBJ2-1; clone_size: -; cdr3_nt: TGTGCCAGCAGTCCAAGTATTAGCTCCTACAATGAGCAGTTCTTC; cdr3_aa: CASSPSISSYNEQFF
d_call: TRBD1; v_call: TRBV6-6; j_call: TRBJ1-1; clone_size: -; cdr3_nt: TGTGCCAGCAGTTACCTGACAGGGTTGAACACTGAAGCTTTCTTT; cdr3_aa: CASSYLTGLNTEAFF
d_call: TRBD2; v_call: TRBV7-2; j_call: TRBJ2-3; clone_size: -; cdr3_nt: TGTGCCAGCAGCTTAGCGGGGACTAGCGGGGCCGATACGCAGTATTTT; cdr3_aa: CASSLAGTSGADTQYF
d_call: TRBD2; v_call: TRBV5-1; j_call: TRBJ2-7; clone_size: -; cdr3_nt: TGCGCCAGCAGCCCCGGGACTACCTCCTACGAGCAGTACTTC; cdr3_aa: CASSPGTTSYEQYF
d_call: TRBD1; v_call: TRBV6-6; j_call: TRBJ2-7; clone_size: -; cdr3_nt: TGTGCCAGCGCCCGGACAGGGGTCTACGAGCAGTACTTC; cdr3_aa: CASARTGVYEQYF
d_call: -; v_call: TRBV2; j_call: TRBJ1-1; clone_size: once; cdr3_nt: TGTGCCAGCATGGGGGGATATAACACTGAAGCTTTCTTT; cdr3_aa: CASMGGYNTEAFF
d_call: -; v_call: TRBV11-1; j_call: TRBJ2-7; clone_size: -; cdr3_nt: TGTGCCAGCAGCTTGCACCGGGACTTCGCCTACGAGCAGTACTTC; cdr3_aa: CASSLHRDFAYEQYF
d_call: -; v_call: TRBV5-1; j_call: TRBJ1-2; clone_size: -; cdr3_nt: TGCGCCAGCAGCTTGGCCGCAGGGGCGTATGGCTACACCTTC; cdr3_aa: CASSLAAGAYGYTF
d_call: TRBD2; v_call: TRBV6-4; j_call: TRBJ2-1; clone_size: -; cdr3_nt: TGTGCCAGCAGTGAGCGGCTAGCGGGAATCTACAATGAGCAGTTCTTC; cdr3_aa: CASSERLAGIYNEQFF
d_call: -; v_call: TRBV25-1; j_call: TRBJ2-3; clone_size: -; cdr3_nt: TGTGCCAGCAGTGCGCCGGACAGAGCTACAGATACGCAGTATTTT; cdr3_aa: CASSAPDRATDTQYF
d_call: TRBD2; v_call: TRBV7-9; j_call: TRBJ2-1; clone_size: -; cdr3_nt: TGTGCCAGCACCGTCCGGGAGGGAACCTACAATGAGCAGTTCTTC; cdr3_aa: CASTVREGTYNEQFF
d_call: -; v_call: TRBV7-9; j_call: TRBJ2-5; clone_size: -; cdr3_nt: TGTGCCAGCAGCTTGGCCCTCCCGGGCCAAGAGACCCAGTACTTC; cdr3_aa: CASSLALPGQETQYF
d_call: -; v_call: TRBV5-1; j_call: TRBJ2-7; clone_size: -; cdr3_nt: TGCGCCAGCAGCTTGCCAGGGGACGAGCAGTACTTC; cdr3_aa: CASSLPGDEQYF
d_call: TRBD1; v_call: TRBV5-3; j_call: TRBJ2-4; clone_size: -; cdr3_nt: TGTGCCAGAAGCCACCTTCCGACAGGGATGGATAACATTCAGTACTTC; cdr3_aa: CARSHLPTGMDNIQYF
d_call: -; v_call: TRBV10-3; j_call: TRBJ2-7; clone_size: -; cdr3_nt: TGTGCCATCAGTGAGGAGGACAGTGTATGGAGCTACGAGCAGTACTTC; cdr3_aa: CAISEEDSVWSYEQYF
d_call: TRBD1; v_call: TRBV5-8; j_call: TRBJ1-4; clone_size: -; cdr3_nt: TGTGCCAGCAGCGTCGGACAGGGCGGTGAAAAACTGTTTTTT; cdr3_aa: CASSVGQGGEKLFF
d_call: TRBD1; v_call: TRBV4-1; j_call: TRBJ1-5; clone_size: -; cdr3_nt: TGCGCCAGCAGCCGGGAGGACAGGGGAAATCAGCCCCAGCATTTT; cdr3_aa: CASSREDRGNQPQHF
d_call: -; v_call: TRBV4-3; j_call: TRBJ1-4; clone_size: -; cdr3_nt: TGCGCCAGCAGCCAAGATCTGAGGGGAGGGAGTGAAAAACTGTTTTTT; cdr3_aa: CASSQDLRGGSEKLFF
d_call: -; v_call: TRBV6-5; j_call: TRBJ2-3; clone_size: -; cdr3_nt: TGTGCCAGCAGTTACTCGAGGTCCACAGATACGCAGTATTTT; cdr3_aa: CASSYSRSTDTQYF
d_call: TRBD1; v_call: TRBV6-4; j_call: TRBJ1-1; clone_size: -; cdr3_nt: TGTGCCAGCAGTGGGGACAGGGCTAGGAACACTGAAGCTTTCTTT; cdr3_aa: CASSGDRARNTEAFF
d_call: -; v_call: TRBV10-1; j_call: TRBJ2-7; clone_size: -; cdr3_nt: TGCGCCAGCAGCAAGGTGGACAACTCCTACGAGCAGTACTTC; cdr3_aa: CASSKVDNSYEQYF
d_call: -; v_call: TRBV18; j_call: TRBJ1-1; clone_size: -; cdr3_nt: TGTGCCAGCTCATTAGACAGGAACACTGAAGCTTTCTTT; cdr3_aa: CASSLDRNTEAFF
d_call: TRBD2; v_call: TRBV18; j_call: TRBJ2-3; clone_size: -; cdr3_nt: TGTGCCAGCTCACCAGGGACTAGCGGGAGCACAGATACGCAGTATTTT; cdr3_aa: CASSPGTSGSTDTQYF
d_call: TRBD2; v_call: TRBV4-3; j_call: TRBJ2-1; clone_size: -; cdr3_nt: TGCGCCAGCAGCCCGCAGCGGGGCGTCCATGAGCAGTTCTTC; cdr3_aa: CASSPQRGVHEQFF
d_call: -; v_call: TRBV14; j_call: TRBJ2-6; clone_size: -; cdr3_nt: TGTGCCAGCAGCCTCCTAAAGGGGACTGGGGCCAACGTCCTGACTTTC; cdr3_aa: CASSLLKGTGANVLTF
d_call: -; v_call: TRBV10-3; j_call: TRBJ2-3; clone_size: -; cdr3_nt: TGTGCCATCAAGGGCAGGGCCCCCACAGATACGCAGTATTTT; cdr3_aa: CAIKGRAPTDTQYF
d_call: TRBD1; v_call: TRBV10-3; j_call: TRBJ1-4; clone_size: -; cdr3_nt: TGTGCCATCAGCGCGGGACAGGGCCAGGAAAAACTGTTTTTT; cdr3_aa: CAISAGQGQEKLFF
d_call: -; v_call: TRBV5-4; j_call: TRBJ2-3; clone_size: once; cdr3_nt: TGTGCCAGCGCGGGAATAAGTAATACGCAGTATTTT; cdr3_aa: CASAGISNTQYF